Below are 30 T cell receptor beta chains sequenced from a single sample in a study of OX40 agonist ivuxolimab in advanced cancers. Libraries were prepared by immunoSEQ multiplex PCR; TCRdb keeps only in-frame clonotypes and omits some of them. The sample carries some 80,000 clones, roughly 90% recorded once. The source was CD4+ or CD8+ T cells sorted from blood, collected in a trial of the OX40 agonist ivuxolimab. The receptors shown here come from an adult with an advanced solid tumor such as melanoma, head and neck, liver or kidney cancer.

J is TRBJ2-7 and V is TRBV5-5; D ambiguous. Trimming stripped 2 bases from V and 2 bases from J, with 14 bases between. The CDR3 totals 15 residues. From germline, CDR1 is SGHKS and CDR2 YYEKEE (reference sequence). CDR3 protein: CASSFGLLPTYEQYF. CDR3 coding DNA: TGTGCCAGCAGCTTCGGTCTCCTCCCTACCTACGAGCAGTACTTC.

The CDR3 sequence: CASSEGFSDGWSQADTQYF. For the CDR3, the DNA is TGTGCCAGCAGTGAGGGATTTTCGGACGGATGGTCCCAGGCAGATACGCAGTATTTT. The V and J genes are TRBV2 and TRBJ2-3, with D hard to call. Between the trimmed V and J ends, which lost 3 bases and 4 bases, there was a span of 26 bases. CDR1 is SNHLY and CDR2 is FYNNEI in the germline V gene. The CDR3 is 19 residues long.

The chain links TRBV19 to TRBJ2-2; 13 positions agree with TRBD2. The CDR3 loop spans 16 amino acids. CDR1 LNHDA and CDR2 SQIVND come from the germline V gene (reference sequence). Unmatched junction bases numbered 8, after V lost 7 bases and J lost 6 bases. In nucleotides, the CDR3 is TGTGCCAGTAACCCGGGGACTAGCGGGACGGCCGGGGAGCTGTTTTTT. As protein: CASNPGTSGTAGELFF.

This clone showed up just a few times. Written as DNA, the CDR3 is TGTGCCAGTACCAAGTATTCCCAGATTCTACCGAACACTGAAGCTTTCTTT. As protein: CASTKYSQILPNTEAFF. The chain recombines TRBV19 with TRBJ1-1; D is unresolved. This CDR3 has 17 residues. Trimming took 7 bases from V and 1 from J, leaving 22 bases between them. Germline CDR1 LNHDA, CDR2 SQIVND (reference sequence).

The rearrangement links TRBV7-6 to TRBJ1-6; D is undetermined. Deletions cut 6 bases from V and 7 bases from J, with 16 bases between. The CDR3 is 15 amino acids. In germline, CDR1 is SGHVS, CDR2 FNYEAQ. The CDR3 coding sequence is TGTGCCAGCAGACCCGTCAACAACCGAAATTCACCCCTCCACTTT. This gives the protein CASRPVNNRNSPLHF.

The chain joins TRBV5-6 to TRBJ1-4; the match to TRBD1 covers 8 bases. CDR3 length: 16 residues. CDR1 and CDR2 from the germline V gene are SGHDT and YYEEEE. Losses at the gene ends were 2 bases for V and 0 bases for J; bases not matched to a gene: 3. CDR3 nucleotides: TGTGCCAGCAGCTTCGGGACAGGCACAACTAATGAAAAACTGTTTTTT. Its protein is CASSFGTGTTNEKLFF.

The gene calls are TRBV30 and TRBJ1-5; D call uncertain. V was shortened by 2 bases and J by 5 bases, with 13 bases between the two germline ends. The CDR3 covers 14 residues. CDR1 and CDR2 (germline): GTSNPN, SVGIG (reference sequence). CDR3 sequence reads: CAWSPLGGDQPQHF. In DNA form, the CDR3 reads TGTGCCTGGAGTCCCCTGGGCGGGGATCAGCCCCAGCATTTT.

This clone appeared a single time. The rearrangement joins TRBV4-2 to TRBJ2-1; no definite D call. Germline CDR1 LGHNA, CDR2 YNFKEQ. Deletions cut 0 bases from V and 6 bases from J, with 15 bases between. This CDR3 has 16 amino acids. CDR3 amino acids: CASSQDLGVYGNEQFF. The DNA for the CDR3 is TGTGCCAGCAGCCAAGATCTAGGAGTCTACGGCAATGAGCAGTTCTTC.

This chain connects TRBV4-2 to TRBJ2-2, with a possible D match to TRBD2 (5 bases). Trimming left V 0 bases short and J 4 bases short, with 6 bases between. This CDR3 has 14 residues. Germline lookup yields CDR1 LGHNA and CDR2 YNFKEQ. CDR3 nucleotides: TGTGCCAGCAGCCAAGAAGGGAGCACCGGGGAGCTGTTTTTT. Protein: CASSQEGSTGELFF.

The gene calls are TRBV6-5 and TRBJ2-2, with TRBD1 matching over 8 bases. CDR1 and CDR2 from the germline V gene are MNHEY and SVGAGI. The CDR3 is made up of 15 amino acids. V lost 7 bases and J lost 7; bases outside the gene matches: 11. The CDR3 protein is CASTPQGVNIGELFF. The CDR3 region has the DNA TGTGCCAGCACCCCACAGGGGGTAAATATCGGGGAGCTGTTTTTT.

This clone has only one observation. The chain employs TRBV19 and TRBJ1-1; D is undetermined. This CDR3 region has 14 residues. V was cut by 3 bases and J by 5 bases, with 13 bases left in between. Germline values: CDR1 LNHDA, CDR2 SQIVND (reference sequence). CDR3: CASSIESIRTEAFF. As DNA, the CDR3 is TGTGCCAGTAGTATTGAGAGTATTCGGACTGAAGCTTTCTTT. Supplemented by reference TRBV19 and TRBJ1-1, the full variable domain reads DGGITQSPKYLFRKEGQNVTLSCEQNLNHDAMYWYRQDPGQGLRLIYYSQIVNDFQKGDIAEGYSVSREKKESFPLTVTSAQKNPTAFYLCASSIESIRTEAFFGQGTRLTVV.

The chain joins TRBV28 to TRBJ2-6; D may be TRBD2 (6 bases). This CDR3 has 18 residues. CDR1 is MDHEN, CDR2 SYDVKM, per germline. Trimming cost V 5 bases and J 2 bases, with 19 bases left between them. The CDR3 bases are TGTGCCAGCAGTCCCCCCGGGGGTGGACTCCCTGGGGCCAACGTCCTGACTTTC. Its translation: CASSPPGGGLPGANVLTF.

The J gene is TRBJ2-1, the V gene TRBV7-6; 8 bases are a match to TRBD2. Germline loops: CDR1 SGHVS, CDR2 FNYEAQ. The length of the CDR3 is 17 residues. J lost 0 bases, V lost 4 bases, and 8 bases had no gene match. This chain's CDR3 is CASSSRGGGSSYNEQFF. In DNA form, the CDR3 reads TGTGCCAGCAGCTCACGTGGCGGGGGGTCCTCCTACAATGAGCAGTTCTTC.

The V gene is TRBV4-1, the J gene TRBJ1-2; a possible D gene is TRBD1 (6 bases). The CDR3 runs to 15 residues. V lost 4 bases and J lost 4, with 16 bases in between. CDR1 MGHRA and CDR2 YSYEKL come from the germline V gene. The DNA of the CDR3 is TGCGCCAGCAGCCCGACTACCGACAGGACCTATGGCTACACCTTC. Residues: CASSPTTDRTYGYTF.

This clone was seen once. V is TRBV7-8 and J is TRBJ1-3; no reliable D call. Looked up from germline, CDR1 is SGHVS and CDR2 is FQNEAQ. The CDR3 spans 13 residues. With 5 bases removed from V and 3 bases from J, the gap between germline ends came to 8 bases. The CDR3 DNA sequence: TGTGCCAGCAGCCCTCGGCTTGGAAACACCATATATTTT. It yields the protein CASSPRLGNTIYF.

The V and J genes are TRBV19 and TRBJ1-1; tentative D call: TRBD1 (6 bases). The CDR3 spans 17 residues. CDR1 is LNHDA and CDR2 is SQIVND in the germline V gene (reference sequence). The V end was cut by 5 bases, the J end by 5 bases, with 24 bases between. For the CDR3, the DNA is TGTGCCAGTAGTGACGGGACACCCGCCGGGGTCGTGACTGAAGCTTTCTTT. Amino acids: CASSDGTPAGVVTEAFF.

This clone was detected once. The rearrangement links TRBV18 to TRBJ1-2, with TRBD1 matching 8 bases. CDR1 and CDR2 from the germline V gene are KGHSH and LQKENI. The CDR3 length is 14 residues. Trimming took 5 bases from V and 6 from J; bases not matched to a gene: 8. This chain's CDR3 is CASSVGQGLDGYTF. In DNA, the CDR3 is TGTGCCAGCTCAGTTGGACAGGGCCTCGATGGCTACACCTTC.

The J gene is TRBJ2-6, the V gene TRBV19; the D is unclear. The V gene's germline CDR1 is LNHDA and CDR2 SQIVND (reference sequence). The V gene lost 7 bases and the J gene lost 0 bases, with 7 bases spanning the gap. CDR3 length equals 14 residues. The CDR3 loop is CASIGTSGANVLTF. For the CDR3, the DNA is TGTGCCAGTATCGGTACCTCTGGGGCCAACGTCCTGACTTTC.

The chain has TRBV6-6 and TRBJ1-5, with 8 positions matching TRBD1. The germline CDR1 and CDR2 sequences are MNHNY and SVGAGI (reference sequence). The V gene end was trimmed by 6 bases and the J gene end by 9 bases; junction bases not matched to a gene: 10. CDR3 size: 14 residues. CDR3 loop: CASSLTGGEGPQHF. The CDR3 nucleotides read TGTGCCAGCAGCCTAACAGGGGGAGAAGGGCCCCAGCATTTT.

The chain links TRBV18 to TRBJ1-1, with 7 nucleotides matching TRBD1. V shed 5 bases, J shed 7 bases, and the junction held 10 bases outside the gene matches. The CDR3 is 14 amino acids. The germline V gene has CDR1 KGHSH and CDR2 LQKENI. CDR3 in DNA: TGTGCCAGCTCATCCCTAGACAGGGACAGTGAAGCTTTCTTT. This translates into CASSSLDRDSEAFF.

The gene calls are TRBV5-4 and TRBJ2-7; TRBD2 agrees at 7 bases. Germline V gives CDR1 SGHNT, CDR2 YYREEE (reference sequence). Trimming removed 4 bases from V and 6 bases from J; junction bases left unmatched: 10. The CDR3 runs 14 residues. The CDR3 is CASSGTGTTSEQYF. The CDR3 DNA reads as TGTGCCAGCAGCGGTACCGGGACTACTAGCGAGCAGTACTTC.

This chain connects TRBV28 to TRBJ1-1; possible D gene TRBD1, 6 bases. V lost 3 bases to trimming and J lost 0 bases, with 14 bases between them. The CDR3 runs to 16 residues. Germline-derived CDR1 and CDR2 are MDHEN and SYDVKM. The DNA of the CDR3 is TGTGCCAGCAGTTTCAGAGGACAGACACTGAACACTGAAGCTTTCTTT. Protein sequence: CASSFRGQTLNTEAFF.

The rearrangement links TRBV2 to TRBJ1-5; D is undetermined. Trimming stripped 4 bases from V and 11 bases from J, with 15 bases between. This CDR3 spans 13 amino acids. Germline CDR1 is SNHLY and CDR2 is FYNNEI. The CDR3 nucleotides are TGTGCCAGCAGTGCACAATACTGGAAAGCCCAGCATTTT. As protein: CASSAQYWKAQHF.

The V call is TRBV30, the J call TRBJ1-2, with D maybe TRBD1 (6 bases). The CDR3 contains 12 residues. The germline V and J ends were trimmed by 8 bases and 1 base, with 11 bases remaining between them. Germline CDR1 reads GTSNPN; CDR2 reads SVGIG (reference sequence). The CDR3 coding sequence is TGTGCCACTTCACAGGGTAACTATGGCTACACCTTC. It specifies CATSQGNYGYTF.

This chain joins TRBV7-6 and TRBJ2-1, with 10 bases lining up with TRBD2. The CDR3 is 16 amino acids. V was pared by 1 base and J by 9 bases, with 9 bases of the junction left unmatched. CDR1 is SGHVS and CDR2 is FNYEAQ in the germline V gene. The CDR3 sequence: CASSLESLAGVGEQFF. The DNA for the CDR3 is TGTGCCAGCAGCTTAGAATCTCTAGCGGGAGTCGGTGAGCAGTTCTTC. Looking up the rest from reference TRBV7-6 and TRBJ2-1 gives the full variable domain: GAGVSQSPRYKVTKRGQDVALRCDPISGHVSLYWYRQALGQGPEFLTYFNYEAQQDKSGLPNDRFSAERPEGSISTLTIQRTEQRDSAMYRCASSLESLAGVGEQFFGPGTRLTVL.

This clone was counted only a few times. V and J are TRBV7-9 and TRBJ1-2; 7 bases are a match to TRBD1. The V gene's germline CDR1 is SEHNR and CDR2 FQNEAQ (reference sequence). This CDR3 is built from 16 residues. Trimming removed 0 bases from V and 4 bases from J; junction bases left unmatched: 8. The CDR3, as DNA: TGTGCCAGCAGCTTAGCGGTGACAGGGCCTGGCTATGGCTACACCTTC. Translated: CASSLAVTGPGYGYTF.

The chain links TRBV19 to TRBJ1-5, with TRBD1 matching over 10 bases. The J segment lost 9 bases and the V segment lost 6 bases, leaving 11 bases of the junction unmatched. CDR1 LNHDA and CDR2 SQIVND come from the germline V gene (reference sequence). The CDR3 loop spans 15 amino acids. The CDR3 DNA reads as TGTGCCAGTAGCATCATTGGGACAGGGGTTCCGCCCCAGCATTTT. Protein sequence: CASSIIGTGVPPQHF. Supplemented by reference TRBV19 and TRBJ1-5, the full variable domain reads DGGITQSPKYLFRKEGQNVTLSCEQNLNHDAMYWYRQDPGQGLRLIYYSQIVNDFQKGDIAEGYSVSREKKESFPLTVTSAQKNPTAFYLCASSIIGTGVPPQHFGDGTRLSIL.

For the CDR3, the DNA is TGTGCCACTAGGGGGCAGACGGAGTGGAAAACTGAAGCTTTCTTT. Translating it yields CATRGQTEWKTEAFF. V and J are TRBV15 and TRBJ1-1; 7 bases agree with TRBD1. The CDR3 covers 15 residues. After removal of 9 bases from V and 5 bases from J, the junction contained 15 bases not matched to a gene. The germline V gene encodes CDR1 LNHNV and CDR2 YYDKDF (reference sequence).

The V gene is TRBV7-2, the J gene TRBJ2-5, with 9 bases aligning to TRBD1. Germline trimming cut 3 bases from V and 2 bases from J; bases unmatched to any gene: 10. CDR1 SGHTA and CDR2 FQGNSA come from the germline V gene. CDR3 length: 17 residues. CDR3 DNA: TGTGCCAGCAGCTTGGCCAGGACAGGGGTTTTTCAAGAGACCCAGTACTTC. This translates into CASSLARTGVFQETQYF.

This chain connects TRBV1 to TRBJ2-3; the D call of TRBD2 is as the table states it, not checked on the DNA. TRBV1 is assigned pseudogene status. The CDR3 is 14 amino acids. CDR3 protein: CTSSRDYRTDTQYF. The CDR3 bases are TGCACCAGCAGCCGGGACTACCGCACAGATACGCAGTATTTT.